Listed here is a single TCR beta chain. Antigen: not known. These data belong to a study of T cells in Graves' hyperthyroidism and ophthalmopathy. Around 10 ml fresh peripheral blood yielded the PBMCs. Template material for amplifying TCR beta CDR3 regions consisted of RNA transcripts. The HTBI primer set drove a first-round RT-PCR of the TCR CDR3. MiXCR, run by TCRdb on the multiplex PCR reads, gives a single entry per CDR3 protein. The sample consists of about 600,000 distinct CDR3 sequences, approximately 15% of them appearing once. Study observations and caveats: From stable hyperthyroidism, ophthalmopathy was separated by a 13 V-J model.

This receptor was identified in a middle-aged woman with Graves' ophthalmopathy. Source material: blood.

The CDR3 bases are TGTGCCAGCAGCCAAGCAGGGGCCGAGGTCCATGGAGATACGCAGTATTTT. It codes for CASSQAGAEVHGDTQYF. The chain recombines TRBV3-1 with TRBJ2-3, with D maybe TRBD1 (6 bases). Germline CDR1 and CDR2: LGHDT and YNNKEL (reference sequence). The V end was cut by 1 base, the J end by 5 bases, with 19 bases between. The CDR3 is 17 amino acids.